These 8 T cell receptor beta chains came from one sample sequenced in a study of T cells after yellow fever vaccination. Each CDR3 protein is one row after TCRdb ran MiXCR on the 5' RACE reads. The data show about 630,000 distinct CDR3 sequences, 9% to 15% seen once. The specimen was PBMCs, collected on the day of the yellow fever booster vaccination. The receptors derive from a man in his thirties or forties who received the YFV17D yellow fever vaccine.

This clonotype has a handful of counts. The V and J genes are TRBV5-1 and TRBJ2-7, with a tentative D call TRBD1 (7 bases). Between the trimmed V and J ends, which lost 4 bases and 3 bases, there was a span of 20 bases. Germline-derived CDR1 and CDR2 are SGHRS and YFSETQ. This CDR3 has 16 amino acids. The CDR3 DNA sequence: TGCGCCAGCAGCCTACCAGGCAGGGGGGTACGCTACGAGCAGTACTTC. This codes for CASSLPGRGVRYEQYF. The full variable domain, completed using reference TRBV5-1 and TRBJ2-7, is KAGVTQTPRYLIKTRGQQVTLSCSPISGHRSVSWYQQTPGQGLQFLFEYFSETQRNKGNFPGRFSGRQFSNSRSEMNVSTLELGDSALYLCASSLPGRGVRYEQYFGPGTRLTVT.

This clonotype occurred many times. V and J are TRBV4-3 and TRBJ2-7; TRBD1 matches at 8 bases. V lost 6 bases and J lost 3; bases outside the gene matches: 10. The germline V gene encodes CDR1 LGHNA and CDR2 YSLEER. This CDR3 comprises 15 residues. The CDR3 sequence: CASRAGTGGLYEQYF. DNA of the CDR3: TGCGCCAGCAGGGCAGGAACAGGGGGGCTCTACGAGCAGTACTTC.

The rearrangement links TRBV25-1 to TRBJ2-1; the match to TRBD1 covers 8 bases. The V segment lost 2 bases and the J segment 7 bases; nucleotides outside the gene matches: 10. CDR1 and CDR2 from the germline V gene are MGHDK and SYGVNS. This CDR3 has 16 residues. CDR3 bases: TGTGCCAGCAGTGAAGACTGGGGACAGGCAGGTAATGAGCAGTTCTTC. It codes for CASSEDWGQAGNEQFF.

This clonotype was recorded a few times. One end of the junction does not line up with germline, which may come from a read error. This chain joins TRBV7-2 and TRBJ2-7; D perhaps matches TRBD1 (6 bases). The CDR3 is 11 amino acids. Germline CDR1 reads SGHTA; CDR2 reads FQGNSA. CDR3 nucleotide sequence: TGCTCATCCGGGACATTTTCCGAGCAGTACTTC. Translation gives CSSGTFSEQYF.

The J gene is TRBJ2-4, the V gene TRBV4-3, with TRBD2 matching 10 bases. Trimming at V came to 0 bases and at J to 9 bases, leaving 8 bases not matched to a gene. The CDR3 covers 16 residues. CDR1 and CDR2 from the germline V gene are LGHNA and YSLEER. CDR3 bases: TGCGCCAGCAGCCAAGATATAGCGGGAGGACCGGGCATTCAGTACTTC. This gives the protein CASSQDIAGGPGIQYF.

This chain links TRBV11-2 with TRBJ1-6; TRBD1 aligns across 8 bases. The junction had 8 bases not matched to a gene; V was cut back by 4 bases and J by 6 bases. The CDR3 is 16 amino acids. Germline CDR1 and CDR2: SGHAT and FQNNGV. The CDR3 here is CASSSDRGSINSPLHF. The CDR3 coding sequence is TGTGCCAGCAGCTCAGACAGGGGTAGTATTAATTCACCCCTCCACTTT. The full variable domain, completed using reference TRBV11-2 and TRBJ1-6, is EAGVAQSPRYKIIEKRQSVAFWCNPISGHATLYWYQQILGQGPKLLIQFQNNGVVDDSQLPKDRFSAERLKGVDSTLKIQPAKLEDSAVYLCASSSDRGSINSPLHFGNGTRLTVT.

This clonotype has only a few counts. J is TRBJ2-7 and V is TRBV7-2; D is possibly TRBD1 (5 bases). Germline V CDR1 and CDR2: SGHTA, FQGNSA. This CDR3 is 13 amino acids long. V lost 5 bases and J 3 bases, leaving 11 bases between the germline ends. CDR3 amino acids: CASSPRQFYEQYF. CDR3 nucleotide sequence: TGTGCCAGCAGCCCGCGACAGTTCTACGAGCAGTACTTC.

This clonotype appeared a single time. The chain employs TRBV5-6 and TRBJ2-3, with D possibly matching TRBD2 (5 bases). CDR1 and CDR2 from the germline V gene are SGHDT and YYEEEE. Between the trimmed V and J ends, which lost 2 bases and 2 bases, there was a span of 15 bases. The CDR3 has 16 residues. CDR3 loop: CASSFLGLSNTDTQYF. CDR3 DNA sequence: TGTGCCAGCAGCTTCCTAGGACTTTCTAACACAGATACGCAGTATTTT.